This TCR beta chain emerged from a study of blood T cell repertoires in COVID-19. As for the study in general: Donors in the United States, Italy and Spain gave samples during acute or convalescent COVID-19.

In the study's own analysis: Amplification from reference gene primers served as the basis for estimated nucleated cell counts. Sequenced by immunoSEQ multiplex PCR; TCRdb stores in-frame clones only, minus some. V and J calls plus clone size are reproduced from that table; the DNA served to infer D and trimming. This table has 110,000 or so clones, roughly 81% appearing once. The V gene's germline CDR1 is SGHDT and CDR2 YYEEEE. The V and J ends lost 0 bases and 3 bases, in that order; junction bases with no gene match: 1. This CDR3 region has 14 residues. Sequencing was done on a sample of peripheral blood. The TCR originated in a man aged 35 to 55 with acute or convalescent COVID-19. The chain has TRBV5-6 and TRBJ2-7, with 9 bases that match TRBD1. As DNA, the CDR3 is TGTGCCAGCAGCTTGGACAGGGGGCGCTACGAGCAGTACTTC. It is translated as CASSLDRGRYEQYF.